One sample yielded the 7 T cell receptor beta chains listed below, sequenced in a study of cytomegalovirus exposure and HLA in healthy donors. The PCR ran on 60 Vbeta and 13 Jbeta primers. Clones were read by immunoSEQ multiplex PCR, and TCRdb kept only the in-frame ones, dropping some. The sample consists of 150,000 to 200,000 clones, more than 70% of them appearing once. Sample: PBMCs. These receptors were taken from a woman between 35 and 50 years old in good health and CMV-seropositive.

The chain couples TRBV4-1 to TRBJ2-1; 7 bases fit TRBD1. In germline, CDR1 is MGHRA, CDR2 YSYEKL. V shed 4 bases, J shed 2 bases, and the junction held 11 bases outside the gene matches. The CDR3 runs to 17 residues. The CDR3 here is CASSRKAGQAAYNEQFF. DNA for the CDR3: TGCGCCAGCAGCCGCAAGGCCGGACAGGCGGCCTACAATGAGCAGTTCTTC.

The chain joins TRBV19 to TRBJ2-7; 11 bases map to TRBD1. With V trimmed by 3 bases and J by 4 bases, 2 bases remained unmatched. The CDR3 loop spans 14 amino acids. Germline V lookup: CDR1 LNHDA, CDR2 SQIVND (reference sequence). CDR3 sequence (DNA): TGTGCCAGTAGTATTGGGACAGGGGGTTACGAGCAGTACTTC. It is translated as CASSIGTGGYEQYF.

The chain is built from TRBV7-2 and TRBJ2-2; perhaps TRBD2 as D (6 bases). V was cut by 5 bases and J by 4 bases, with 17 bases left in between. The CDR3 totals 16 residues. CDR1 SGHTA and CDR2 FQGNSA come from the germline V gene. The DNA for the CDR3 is TGTGCCAGCAGCCAACGGGGCGGGATTAGCACCGGGGAGCTGTTTTTT. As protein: CASSQRGGISTGELFF.

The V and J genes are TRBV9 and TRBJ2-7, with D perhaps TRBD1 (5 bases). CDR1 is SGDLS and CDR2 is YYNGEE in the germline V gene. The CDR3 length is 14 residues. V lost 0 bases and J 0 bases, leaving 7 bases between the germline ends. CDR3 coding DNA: TGTGCCAGCAGCGTAGTAGGGGCCTCCTACGAGCAGTACTTC. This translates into CASSVVGASYEQYF.

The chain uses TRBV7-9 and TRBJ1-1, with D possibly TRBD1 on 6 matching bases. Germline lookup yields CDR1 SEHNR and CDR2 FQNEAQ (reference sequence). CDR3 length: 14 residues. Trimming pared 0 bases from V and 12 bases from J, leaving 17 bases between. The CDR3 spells CASSLANREGNSFF. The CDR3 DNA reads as TGTGCCAGCAGCTTAGCAAACAGGGAGGGCAACTCTTTCTTT.

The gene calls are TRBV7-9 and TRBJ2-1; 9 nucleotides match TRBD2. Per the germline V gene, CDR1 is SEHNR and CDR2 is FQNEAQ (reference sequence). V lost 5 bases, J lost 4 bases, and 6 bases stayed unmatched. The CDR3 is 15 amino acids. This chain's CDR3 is CASSRLAGEYNEQFF. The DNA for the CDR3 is TGTGCCAGCAGCAGATTAGCGGGAGAGTACAATGAGCAGTTCTTC.

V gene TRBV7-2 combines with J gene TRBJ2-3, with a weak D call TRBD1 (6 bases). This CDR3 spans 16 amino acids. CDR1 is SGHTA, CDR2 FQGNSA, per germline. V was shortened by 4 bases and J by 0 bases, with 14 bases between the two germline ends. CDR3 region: CASSYPGQYSTDTQYF. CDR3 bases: TGTGCCAGCAGCTACCCGGGACAATATAGCACAGATACGCAGTATTTT. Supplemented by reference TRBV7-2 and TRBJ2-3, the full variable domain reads GAGVSQSPSNKVTEKGKDVELRCDPISGHTALYWYRQSLGQGLEFLIYFQGNSAPDKSGLPSDRFSAERTGGSVSTLTIQRTQQEDSAVYLCASSYPGQYSTDTQYFGPGTRLTVL.